The 29 T cell receptor beta chains presented below share a single source sample, sequenced in a study of T-cell memory formation after mild COVID-19. TCRdb reprocessed the 5' RACE reads with MiXCR, giving one entry per CDR3 protein. The sample includes roughly 110,000 distinct CDR3 sequences, approximately 15% of them seen just once. Sequencing was performed on PBMCs or a T cell subset sorted from them (not recorded which). These receptors came from a man aged 18 to 30 who had mild COVID-19 (a few samples of this study predate the infection). Cell type and time point are not known.

There are a few counts of this clonotype. The chain combines TRBV7-2 with TRBJ2-1, with D perhaps assigned TRBD1 or TRBD2 (5 bases each). The CDR3 extends over 16 amino acids. CDR1 SGHTA and CDR2 FQGNSA come from the germline V gene. V was pared by 5 bases and J by 4 bases, with 18 bases between. The CDR3 DNA reads TGTGCCAGCAGCGGAGACCAGGGACGGGCTTACAATGAGCAGTTCTTC. Its translation is CASSGDQGRAYNEQFF.

This clonotype was counted between two and nine times. The genes are TRBV4-2 and TRBJ2-3, with no clear D. Between the trimmed V and J ends, which lost 4 bases and 1 base, there was a span of 9 bases. The CDR3 has 14 residues. Germline values: CDR1 LGHNA, CDR2 YNFKEQ. CDR3 DNA sequence: TGTGCCAGCAGCCCCGAACCAGGCACAGATACGCAGTATTTT. Residues: CASSPEPGTDTQYF.

This clonotype was seen ten or more times. This chain's CDR3 is CASSLRTSTEQYV. CDR3 sequence (DNA): TGCGCCAGCAGCCTCCGGACGAGTACGGAGCAGTACGTC. The chain joins TRBV4-1 to TRBJ2-7; D not resolved. Germline V CDR1 and CDR2: MGHRA, YSYEKL. The CDR3 contains 13 residues. V dropped 4 bases and J dropped 7 bases, with 14 bases sitting between them.

The CDR3 nucleotides are TGTGCCAGCAGCCTTAATTATGAGACTTATAACACTGAAGCTTTCTTT. This gives the protein CASSLNYETYNTEAFF. The rearrangement uses TRBV7-9 and TRBJ1-1; D is ambiguous. The CDR3 is 16 residues long. CDR1 is SEHNR, CDR2 FQNEAQ, per germline (reference sequence). Deletions cut 5 bases from V and 2 bases from J, with 18 bases between.

This clonotype was picked up many times. This CDR3 is CASSYSLDHYEQYF. DNA of the CDR3: TGTGCCAGCAGTTACTCTTTGGACCACTACGAGCAGTACTTC. The rearrangement uses TRBV6-5 and TRBJ2-7; D unresolved. The CDR3 spans 14 residues. The germline V gene encodes CDR1 MNHEY and CDR2 SVGAGI. V was pared by 0 bases and J by 3 bases, with 9 bases between.

The chain uses TRBV29-1 and TRBJ2-1; TRBD1 matches at 7 bases. CDR1 SQVTM and CDR2 ANQGSEA come from the germline V gene. The CDR3 is 17 amino acids. The V gene end was trimmed by 4 bases and the J gene end by 4 bases; junction bases not matched to a gene: 16. This CDR3 reads CSVGGTEKHLRYNEQFF. Written as DNA, the CDR3 is TGCAGCGTTGGGGGGACAGAAAAGCATTTACGATACAATGAGCAGTTCTTC.

This clonotype occurred a few times. This chain uses TRBV20-1 with TRBJ2-3, with unresolved D. Trimming took off 6 bases at V and 6 bases at J, with 7 bases between the two ends. The CDR3 is 10 amino acids. Looked up from germline, CDR1 is DFQATT and CDR2 is SNEGSKA (reference sequence). The CDR3 DNA is TGCAGTGCAACATGGGATACGCAGTATTTT. Translated: CSATWDTQYF.

This clonotype was picked up a small number of times. This chain joins TRBV27 and TRBJ1-6; D remains ambiguous. This CDR3 has 15 amino acids. Trimming removed 0 bases at V and 5 bases at J, with 8 bases between. In germline, CDR1 is MNHEY, CDR2 SMNVEV (reference sequence). The CDR3 spells CASSLSNGDNSPLHF. Written as DNA, the CDR3 is TGTGCCAGCAGTTTATCGAACGGAGATAATTCACCCCTCCACTTT.

This clonotype was counted between two and nine times. The V gene is TRBV12-3 or TRBV12-4, the J gene TRBJ2-3; D possibly uses TRBD1 or TRBD2 (6 bases each). The CDR3 has 14 amino acids. V was clipped by 5 bases and J by 2 bases, with 11 bases between them. The CDR3 nucleotides read TGTGCCAGCAGTCTAGGGGGGCTCACAGATACGCAGTATTTT. As protein: CASSLGGLTDTQYF.

This clonotype was counted at least ten times. The V gene is TRBV6-2 or TRBV6-3, the J gene TRBJ2-5; 10 nucleotides align to TRBD1. The CDR3 is made up of 15 amino acids. Germline CDR1 and CDR2: MNHEY and SVGEGT. V trimming: 6 bases; J trimming: 1 base; junction bases outside the gene matches: 5. Here the CDR3 reads CASRRTGGFQETQYF. CDR3 nucleotide sequence: TGTGCCAGCAGAAGGACAGGGGGATTCCAAGAGACCCAGTACTTC.

This clonotype was observed a handful of times. The rearrangement uses TRBV7-9 and TRBJ2-7; D is uncertain. CDR1 is SEHNR, CDR2 FQNEAQ, per germline (reference sequence). The CDR3 runs to 14 residues. Trimming pared 5 bases from V and 2 bases from J, leaving 13 bases between. CDR3 DNA: TGTGCCAGCAGCCTACCGACTCAAACCTACGAGCAGTACTTC. Residues: CASSLPTQTYEQYF.

This clonotype was seen a few times. CDR3 in amino acids: CAISLRSEFPDTQYF. The CDR3, as DNA: TGTGCCATCAGTTTACGTAGTGAATTCCCAGATACGCAGTATTTT. The chain is built from TRBV10-3 and TRBJ2-3; D not resolved. Trimming left V 5 bases short and J 4 bases short, with 16 bases between. The CDR3 loop spans 15 amino acids. Germline CDR1 reads ENHRY; CDR2 reads SYGVKD.

This clonotype occurred many times. The CDR3 DNA follows: TGCAGCGCCCCACCCCTTCACCCCGGGACTAGCGGGAGCACAGATACGCAGTATTTT. It is translated as CSAPPLHPGTSGSTDTQYF. This sequence joins TRBV29-1 and TRBJ2-3; TRBD2 matches at 12 bases. Germline V gives CDR1 SQVTM, CDR2 ANQGSEA. CDR3 size: 19 residues. V dropped 7 bases and J dropped 0; count of bases not matched to a gene: 17.

The chain recombines TRBV20-1 with TRBJ1-2; 7 bases are shared with TRBD1. Germline V gene sequence: CDR1 DFQATT, CDR2 SNEGSKA (reference sequence). This CDR3 has 15 residues. V was pared by 6 bases and J by 0 bases, with 10 bases of the junction left unmatched. CDR3 DNA: TGCAGTGCGAGGCCCGGGACAGATACTAACTATGGCTACACCTTC. This encodes CSARPGTDTNYGYTF.

This clonotype was counted many times. The chain employs TRBV15 and TRBJ2-5; D may be TRBD1 or TRBD2 (5 bases each). Trimming removed 5 bases from V and 5 bases from J, with 18 bases in between. The CDR3 loop spans 15 amino acids. Germline V gene lookup returns CDR1 LNHNV and CDR2 YYDKDF (reference sequence). CDR3 nucleotide sequence: TGTGCCACCAGCGCACCCAGAACTTGGGGGGAGACCCAGTACTTC. Translating it yields CATSAPRTWGETQYF.

V and J are TRBV7-9 and TRBJ2-2, with D uncertain. CDR1 is SEHNR, CDR2 FQNEAQ, per germline (reference sequence). This CDR3 is 14 amino acids long. The V end lost 2 bases, the J end lost 3 bases, and 7 bases lay between the germline ends. The CDR3 loop is CASSLKGYTGELFF. The CDR3 DNA reads TGTGCCAGCAGCTTAAAAGGATACACCGGGGAGCTGTTTTTT.

This clonotype was observed a handful of times. This chain joins TRBV7-2 and TRBJ2-3, with 11 positions matching TRBD2. This CDR3 spans 17 amino acids. Germline V lookup: CDR1 SGHTA, CDR2 FQGNSA. V dropped 0 bases and J dropped 1; count of bases not matched to a gene: 3. This CDR3 is CASSLALLAGGTDTQYF. CDR3 nucleotides: TGTGCCAGCAGCTTAGCGCTACTAGCGGGGGGCACAGATACGCAGTATTTT. Complete variable domain (other parts from reference TRBV7-2 and TRBJ2-3): GAGVSQSPSNKVTEKGKDVELRCDPISGHTALYWYRQSLGQGLEFLIYFQGNSAPDKSGLPSDRFSAERTGGSVSTLTIQRTQQEDSAVYLCASSLALLAGGTDTQYFGPGTRLTVL.

The chain is built from TRBV13 and TRBJ2-5; no definite D call. Germline CDR1 PRHDT, CDR2 FYEKMQ (reference sequence). Trimming removed 5 bases at V and 4 bases at J, with 14 bases between. The CDR3 covers 14 residues. The CDR3 reads CASSPLEMGETQYF. The CDR3 bases are TGTGCCAGCAGCCCCCTGGAGATGGGAGAGACCCAGTACTTC.

This clonotype showed up just a few times. This chain joins TRBV7-2 and TRBJ1-1; 8 bases line up with TRBD1. The length of the CDR3 is 15 residues. With V trimmed by 5 bases and J by 4 bases, 9 bases remained unmatched. Germline V CDR1 and CDR2: SGHTA, FQGNSA. This chain's CDR3 is CASSPRTGWTTEAFF. The CDR3 region has the DNA TGTGCCAGCAGCCCCCGGACAGGGTGGACCACTGAAGCTTTCTTT.

This clonotype was counted between two and nine times. The chain uses TRBV6-1 and TRBJ2-2, with D perhaps TRBD1 (5 bases). Germline CDR1 MNHNS, CDR2 SASEGT. The CDR3 has 13 amino acids. With 7 bases removed from V and 4 bases from J, the gap between germline ends came to 10 bases. CDR3 sequence (DNA): TGTGCCAGCATTGGACATATCACCGGGGAGCTGTTTTTT. Translating gives CASIGHITGELFF.

The V call is TRBV25-1, the J call TRBJ2-7, with D possibly TRBD1 on 5 matching bases. Trimming pared 5 bases from V and 3 bases from J, leaving 26 bases between. Per germline, CDR1 MGHDK and CDR2 SYGVNS. The CDR3 spans 18 residues. The CDR3 DNA follows: TGTGCCAGCAGTAGTGTGCCCCCCGCGCGAGACCAGGGCTACGAGCAGTACTTC. Translated: CASSSVPPARDQGYEQYF.

This clonotype was counted between two and nine times. V is TRBV10-1 and J is TRBJ1-4; D might be TRBD1 (6 bases). Germline-derived CDR1 and CDR2 are WNHNN and SYGVQD (reference sequence). Trimming shortened V by 4 bases and J by 8 bases, and 17 bases separated the two germline ends. The length of the CDR3 is 15 residues. CDR3 region: CASSADSSRSEKLFF. For the CDR3, the DNA is TGCGCCAGCAGTGCGGACAGCTCGAGGTCCGAAAAACTGTTTTTT.

The rearrangement links TRBV4-1 to TRBJ1-6; D unclear. CDR3 length: 16 amino acids. Trimming pared 3 bases from V and 6 bases from J, leaving 15 bases between. The germline gives CDR1 MGHRA, CDR2 YSYEKL. The chain's CDR3 is CASSHPEGRGNSPLHF. The CDR3 region has the DNA TGCGCCAGCAGCCATCCTGAGGGCAGAGGTAATTCACCCCTCCACTTT.

This clonotype occurred many times. The chain combines TRBV4-1 with TRBJ2-2; D not resolved. The ends were cut back, 1 base at V and 8 bases at J, with 14 bases in the middle. CDR1 and CDR2 (germline): MGHRA, YSYEKL. The CDR3 contains 15 residues. This CDR3 is CASSQGLSASGELFF. For the CDR3, the DNA is TGCGCCAGCAGCCAAGGGTTGTCCGCCTCAGGGGAGCTGTTTTTT.

This sequence joins TRBV7-2 and TRBJ2-2; D may be TRBD2 (5 bases). Trimming removed 3 bases from V and 4 bases from J, with 12 bases in between. Germline lookup yields CDR1 SGHTA and CDR2 FQGNSA. The CDR3 loop spans 15 amino acids. The CDR3 bases are TGTGCCAGCAGCTTTGGCCTACGGGGCACCGGGGAGCTGTTTTTT. Protein product: CASSFGLRGTGELFF.

The chain links TRBV4-1 to TRBJ2-2; no clear D gene. The CDR3 is 12 residues long. CDR1 and CDR2 from the germline V gene are MGHRA and YSYEKL. The V end was cut by 3 bases, the J end by 8 bases, with 7 bases between. As DNA, the CDR3 is TGCGCCAGCAGCCATTCGGGTGGGGAGCTGTTTTTT. This gives the protein CASSHSGGELFF.

The V and J genes are TRBV7-3 and TRBJ2-1, with no clear D. The ends were cut back, 5 bases at V and 11 bases at J, with 16 bases in the middle. This CDR3 has 13 residues. The germline gives CDR1 SGHTA, CDR2 FQGTGA. The CDR3 nucleotides are TGTGCCAGCAGCCCCAGTGGGCCCAGCAAGCAGTTCTTC. Amino acids: CASSPSGPSKQFF.

This clonotype has a single count. Possible read error: a much larger clone is one base away. This rearrangement joins TRBV4-3 to TRBJ2-3, with D possibly being TRBD2 (5 bases). This CDR3 has 15 residues. Trimming removed 1 base from V and 1 base from J, with 9 bases in between. CDR1 is LGHNA, CDR2 YSLEER, per germline. The CDR3 is CASSQVAGRTDTQYF. CDR3 DNA: TGCGCCAGCAGCCAAGTCGCGGGCCGCACAGATACGCAGTATTTT.

The V call is TRBV9, the J call TRBJ2-5; 8 bases fit TRBD2. This CDR3 is 15 amino acids long. The V gene end was trimmed by 0 bases and the J gene end by 3 bases; junction bases not matched to a gene: 4. Germline V CDR1 and CDR2: SGDLS, YYNGEE. CDR3 residues: CASSVAGGPEETQYF. The CDR3 nucleotides read TGTGCCAGCAGCGTAGCGGGGGGGCCTGAAGAGACCCAGTACTTC.